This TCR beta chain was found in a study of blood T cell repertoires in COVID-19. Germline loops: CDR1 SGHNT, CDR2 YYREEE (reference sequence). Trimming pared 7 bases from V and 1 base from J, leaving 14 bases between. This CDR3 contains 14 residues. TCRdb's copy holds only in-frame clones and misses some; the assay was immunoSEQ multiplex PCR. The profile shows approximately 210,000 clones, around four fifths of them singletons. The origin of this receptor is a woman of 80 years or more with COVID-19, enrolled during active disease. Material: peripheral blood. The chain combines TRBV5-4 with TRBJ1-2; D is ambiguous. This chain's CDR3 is CASGRGSVNYGYTF. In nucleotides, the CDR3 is TGTGCCAGCGGCCGGGGATCCGTTAACTATGGCTACACCTTC.